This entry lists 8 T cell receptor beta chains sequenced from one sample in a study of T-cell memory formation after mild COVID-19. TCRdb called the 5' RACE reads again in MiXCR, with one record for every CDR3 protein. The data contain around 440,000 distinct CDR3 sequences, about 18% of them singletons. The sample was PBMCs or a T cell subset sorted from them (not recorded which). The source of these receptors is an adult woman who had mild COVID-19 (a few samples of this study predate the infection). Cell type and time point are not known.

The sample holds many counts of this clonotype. CDR3 DNA: TGCAGTGCTGGACAACTCCACCGCTCCTACGAGCAGTACTTC. Translation gives CSAGQLHRSYEQYF. The chain joins TRBV20-1 to TRBJ2-7; a weak D match, TRBD1 (5 bases). The CDR3 contains 14 residues. V dropped 5 bases and J dropped 0 bases, with 14 bases sitting between them. Germline V lookup: CDR1 DFQATT, CDR2 SNEGSKA (reference sequence).

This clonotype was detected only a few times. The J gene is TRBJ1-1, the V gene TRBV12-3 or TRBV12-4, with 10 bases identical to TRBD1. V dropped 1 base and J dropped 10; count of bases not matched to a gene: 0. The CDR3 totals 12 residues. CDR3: CASSLGDRGAFF. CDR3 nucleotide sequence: TGTGCCAGCAGTTTAGGGGACAGGGGAGCTTTCTTT.

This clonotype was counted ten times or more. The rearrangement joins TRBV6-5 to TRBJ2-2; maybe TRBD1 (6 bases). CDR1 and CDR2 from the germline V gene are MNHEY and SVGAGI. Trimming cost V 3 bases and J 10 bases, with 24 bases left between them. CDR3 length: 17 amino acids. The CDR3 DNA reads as TGTGCCAGCAGTTATCTTTACAGGGTGCAGGGTGAGACGGAGCTGTTTTTT. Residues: CASSYLYRVQGETELFF.

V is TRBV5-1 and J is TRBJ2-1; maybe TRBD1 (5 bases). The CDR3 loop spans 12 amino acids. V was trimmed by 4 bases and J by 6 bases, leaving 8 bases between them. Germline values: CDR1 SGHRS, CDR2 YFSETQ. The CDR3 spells CASSIRGNEQFF. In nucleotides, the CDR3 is TGCGCCAGCAGCATAAGGGGCAATGAGCAGTTCTTC.

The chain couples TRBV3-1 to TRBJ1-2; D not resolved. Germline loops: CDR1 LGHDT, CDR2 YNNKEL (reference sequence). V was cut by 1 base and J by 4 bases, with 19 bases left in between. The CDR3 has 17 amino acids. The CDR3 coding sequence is TGTGCCAGCAGCCAAGGGTTCCACGGAGCGAGTGGCTATGGCTACACCTTC. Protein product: CASSQGFHGASGYGYTF.

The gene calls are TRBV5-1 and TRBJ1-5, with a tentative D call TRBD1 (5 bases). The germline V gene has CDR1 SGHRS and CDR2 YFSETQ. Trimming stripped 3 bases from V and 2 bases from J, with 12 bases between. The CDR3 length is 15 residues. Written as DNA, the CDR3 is TGCGCCAGCAGCTCCGGAGAAGGGGGCAATCAGCCCCAGCATTTT. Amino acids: CASSSGEGGNQPQHF.

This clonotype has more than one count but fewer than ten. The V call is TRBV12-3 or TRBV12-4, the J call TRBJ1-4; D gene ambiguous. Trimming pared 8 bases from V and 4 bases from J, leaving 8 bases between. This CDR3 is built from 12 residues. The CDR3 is CASGQFNEKLFF. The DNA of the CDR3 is TGTGCCAGCGGGCAGTTTAATGAAAAACTGTTTTTT.

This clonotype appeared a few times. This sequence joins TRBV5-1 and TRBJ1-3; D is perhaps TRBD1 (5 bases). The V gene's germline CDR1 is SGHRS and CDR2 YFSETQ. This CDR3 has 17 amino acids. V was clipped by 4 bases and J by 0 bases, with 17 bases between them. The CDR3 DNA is TGCGCCAGCAGCAAGCTCCCGGGAGGGGTCTCTGGAAACACCATATATTTT. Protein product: CASSKLPGGVSGNTIYF.